The present entry profiles one TCR beta chain with its context. Its antigen remains unidentified. Germline CDR1 and CDR2: MNHNS and SASEGT. This CDR3 has 14 residues. TRB was amplified by touch-down multiplex PCR, primer pools A and B combined. From the multiplex PCR reads, TCRdb lists one entry per CDR3 protein and no DNA. The table counts around 8,000 distinct CDR3 sequences; under 30% lies in the top ten. The sample is drawn from a study of T cell clusters in autoimmune cytopenias. Overall study results and limits: The T cell clusters came from computational analysis alone and lack functional validation. TRB repertoire shifts in secondary cytopenia and chronic lymphocytic leukemia mostly reflected lymphoma, not autoimmunity.

TRB was amplified from approximately 250 ng of peripheral blood genomic DNA per sample. This TCR was sampled from a human donor with an autoimmune cytopenia or autoimmune hepatitis (not recorded which). V is TRBV6-1 and J is TRBJ2-7; the TCRdb D gene call, TRBD2, has no DNA to confirm it. The sample consisted of peripheral blood. Here the CDR3 reads CASSYSQGPWEQYF.